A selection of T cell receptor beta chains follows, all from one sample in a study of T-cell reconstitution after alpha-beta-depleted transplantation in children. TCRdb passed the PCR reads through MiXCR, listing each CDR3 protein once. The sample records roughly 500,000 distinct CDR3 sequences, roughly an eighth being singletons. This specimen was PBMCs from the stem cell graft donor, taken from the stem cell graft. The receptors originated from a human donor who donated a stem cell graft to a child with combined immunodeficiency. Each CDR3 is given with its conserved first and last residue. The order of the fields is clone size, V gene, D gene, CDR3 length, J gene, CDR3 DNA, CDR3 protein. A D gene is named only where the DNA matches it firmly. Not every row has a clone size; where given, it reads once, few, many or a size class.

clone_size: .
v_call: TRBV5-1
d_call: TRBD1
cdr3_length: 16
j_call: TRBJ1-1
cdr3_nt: TGCGCCAGCAGCTTTACAGGGGGCGCAGGGAACACTGAAGCTTTCTTT
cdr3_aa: CASSFTGGAGNTEAFF

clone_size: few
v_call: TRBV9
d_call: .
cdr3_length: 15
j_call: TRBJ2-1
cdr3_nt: TGTGCCAGCAGCAGACAGGACGGAGGAATTGGTGAGCAGTTCTTC
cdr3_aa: CASSRQDGGIGEQFF

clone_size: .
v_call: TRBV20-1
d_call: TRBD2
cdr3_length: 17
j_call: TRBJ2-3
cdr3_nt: TGCAGTGCTTGGGGACTAGCGGGGCCGACGACCGGGGATACGCAGTATTTT
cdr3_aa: CSAWGLAGPTTGDTQYF

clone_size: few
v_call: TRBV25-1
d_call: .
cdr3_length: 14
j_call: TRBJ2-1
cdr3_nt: TGTGCCAGCAGTCATGACAGGTTCTACAATGAGCAGTTCTTC
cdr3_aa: CASSHDRFYNEQFF

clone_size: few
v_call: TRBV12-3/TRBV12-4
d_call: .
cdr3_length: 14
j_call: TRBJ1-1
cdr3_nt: TGTGCCAGCAGTTTAAGGCTTATGAACACTGAAGCTTTCTTT
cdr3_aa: CASSLRLMNTEAFF

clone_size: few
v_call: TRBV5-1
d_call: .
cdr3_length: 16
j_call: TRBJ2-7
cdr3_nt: TGCGCCAGCAGCATCCGGGAGGGGGCCTCTTCCTACGAGCAGTACTTC
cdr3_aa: CASSIREGASSYEQYF

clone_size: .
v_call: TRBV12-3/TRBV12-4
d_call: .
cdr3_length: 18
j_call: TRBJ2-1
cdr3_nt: TGTGCCAGCAGTCCGACCGAGGAGGGACCTCCCTCCTACAATGAGCAGTTCTTC
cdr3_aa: CASSPTEEGPPSYNEQFF

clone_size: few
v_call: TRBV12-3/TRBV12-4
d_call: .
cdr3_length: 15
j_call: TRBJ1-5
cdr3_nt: TGTGCCAGCAGACATACAACAGGGAGCAATCAGCCCCAGCATTTT
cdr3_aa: CASRHTTGSNQPQHF

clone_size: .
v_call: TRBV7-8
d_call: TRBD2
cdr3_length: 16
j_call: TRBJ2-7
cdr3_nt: TGTGCCAGCAGCCCCCTTAGCGGGGGGGCCTTAGAGGAGCAGTACTTC
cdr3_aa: CASSPLSGGALEEQYF

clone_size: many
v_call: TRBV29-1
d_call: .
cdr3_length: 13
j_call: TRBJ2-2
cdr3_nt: TGCAGCGTTGAAGTACAGAACACCGGGGAGCTGTTTTTT
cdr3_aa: CSVEVQNTGELFF

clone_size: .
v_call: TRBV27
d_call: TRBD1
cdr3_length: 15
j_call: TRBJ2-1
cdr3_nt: TGTGCCAGCAGTCCCGGGACAGGGTCGCGTAATGAGCAGTTCTTC
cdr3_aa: CASSPGTGSRNEQFF

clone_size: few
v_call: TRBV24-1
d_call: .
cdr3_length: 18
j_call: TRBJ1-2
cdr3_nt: TGTGCCACCAGTGAGACCCCCGGGACGGCAAAATTCACCTATGGCTACACCTTC
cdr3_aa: CATSETPGTAKFTYGYTF

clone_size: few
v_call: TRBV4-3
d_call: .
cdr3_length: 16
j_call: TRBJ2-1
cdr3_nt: TGCGCCAGCAGCCACCGCCCCCCAGCGGCCTACAATGAGCAGTTCTTC
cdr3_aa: CASSHRPPAAYNEQFF

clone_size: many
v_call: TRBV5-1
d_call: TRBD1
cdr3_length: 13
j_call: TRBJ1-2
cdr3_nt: TGCGCCAGCAGCTTGGCCTCGGACAGGGAGATCACCTTC
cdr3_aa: CASSLASDREITF

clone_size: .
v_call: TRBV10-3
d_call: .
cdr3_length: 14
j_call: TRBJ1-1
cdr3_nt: TGTGCCATCAGTGACAGTTGGGAGGACACTGAAGCTTTCTTT
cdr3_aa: CAISDSWEDTEAFF

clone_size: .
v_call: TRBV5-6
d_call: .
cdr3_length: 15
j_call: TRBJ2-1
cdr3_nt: TGTGCCAGCAGCTTGGAGGCGACTTCCTGGCGTGAGCAGTTCTTC
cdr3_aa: CASSLEATSWREQFF

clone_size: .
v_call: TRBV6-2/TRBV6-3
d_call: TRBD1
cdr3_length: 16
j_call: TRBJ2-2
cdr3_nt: TGTGCCAGCAGTTACCTCGGGATAGGGGGCGTCGGGGAGCTGTTTTTT
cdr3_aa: CASSYLGIGGVGELFF

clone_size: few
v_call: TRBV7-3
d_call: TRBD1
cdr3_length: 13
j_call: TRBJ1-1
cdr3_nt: TGTGCCAGCAGCTTGACAGGGTTCGCTGAAGCTTTCTTT
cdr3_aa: CASSLTGFAEAFF